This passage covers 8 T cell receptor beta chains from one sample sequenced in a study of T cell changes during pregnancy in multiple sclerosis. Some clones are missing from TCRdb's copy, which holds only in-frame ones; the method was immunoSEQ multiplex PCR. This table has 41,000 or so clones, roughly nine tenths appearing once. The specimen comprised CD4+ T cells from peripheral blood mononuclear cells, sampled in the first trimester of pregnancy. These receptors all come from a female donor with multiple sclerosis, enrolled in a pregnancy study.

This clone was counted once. The CDR3 here is CASSQVGGRGDNEQFF. The CDR3 nucleotides are TGTGCCAGCAGCCAAGTCGGGGGGCGCGGGGACAATGAGCAGTTCTTC. The rearrangement joins TRBV14 to TRBJ2-1; D might be TRBD2 (7 bases). The V gene's germline CDR1 is SGHDN and CDR2 FVKESK. V was trimmed by 1 base and J by 5 bases, leaving 15 bases between them. CDR3 length: 16 residues. The full variable domain, rest sourced from reference TRBV14 and TRBJ2-1, is EAGVTQFPSHSVIEKGQTVTLRCDPISGHDNLYWYRRVMGKEIKFLLHFVKESKQDESGMPNNRFLAERTGGTYSTLKVQPAELEDSGVYFCASSQVGGRGDNEQFFGPGTRLTVL.

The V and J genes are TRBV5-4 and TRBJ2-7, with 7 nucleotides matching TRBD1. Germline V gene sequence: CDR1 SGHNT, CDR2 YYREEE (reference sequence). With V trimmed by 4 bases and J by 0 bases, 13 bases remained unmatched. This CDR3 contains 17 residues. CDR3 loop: CASSPIQGSLSSYEQYF. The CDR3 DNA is TGTGCCAGCAGCCCAATACAGGGGAGCCTTAGCTCCTACGAGCAGTACTTC.

For the CDR3, the DNA is TGCAGCGTCGCGGGGAGCGCCACTGAAGCTTTCTTT. Encoded protein: CSVAGSATEAFF. This chain connects TRBV29-1 to TRBJ1-1; no reliable D call. This CDR3 has 12 amino acids. Trimming pared 6 bases from V and 4 bases from J, leaving 12 bases between. Germline V lookup: CDR1 SQVTM, CDR2 ANQGSEA. The full variable domain, rest sourced from reference TRBV29-1 and TRBJ1-1, is SAVISQKPSRDICQRGTSLTIQCQVDSQVTMMFWYRQQPGQSLTLIATANQGSEATYESGFVIDKFPISRPNLTFSTLTVSNMSPEDSSIYLCSVAGSATEAFFGQGTRLTVV.

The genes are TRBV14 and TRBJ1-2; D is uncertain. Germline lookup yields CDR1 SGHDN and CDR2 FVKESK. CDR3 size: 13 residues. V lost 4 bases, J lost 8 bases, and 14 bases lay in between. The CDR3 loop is CASSPRASGGYTF. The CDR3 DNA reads TGTGCCAGCAGCCCTCGAGCCTCCGGGGGCTACACCTTC.

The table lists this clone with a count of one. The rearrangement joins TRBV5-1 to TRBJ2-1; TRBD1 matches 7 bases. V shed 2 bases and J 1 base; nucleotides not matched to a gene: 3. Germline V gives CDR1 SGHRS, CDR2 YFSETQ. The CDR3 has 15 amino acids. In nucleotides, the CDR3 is TGCGCCAGCAGCTTACAGGGGCGATCCTACAATGAGCAGTTCTTC. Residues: CASSLQGRSYNEQFF.

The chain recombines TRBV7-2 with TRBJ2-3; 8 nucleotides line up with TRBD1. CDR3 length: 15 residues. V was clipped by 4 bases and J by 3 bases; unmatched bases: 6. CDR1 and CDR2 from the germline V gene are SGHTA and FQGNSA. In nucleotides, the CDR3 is TGTGCCAGCAGCTCACAGGGGGGAAGGACAGATACGCAGTATTTT. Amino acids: CASSSQGGRTDTQYF.

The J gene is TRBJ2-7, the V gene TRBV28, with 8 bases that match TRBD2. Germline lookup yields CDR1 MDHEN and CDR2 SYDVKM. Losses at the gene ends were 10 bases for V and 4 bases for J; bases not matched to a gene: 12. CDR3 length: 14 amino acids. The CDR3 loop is CATQVAGFIYEQYF. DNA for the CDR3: TGTGCCACCCAGGTAGCGGGATTCATATACGAGCAGTACTTC.

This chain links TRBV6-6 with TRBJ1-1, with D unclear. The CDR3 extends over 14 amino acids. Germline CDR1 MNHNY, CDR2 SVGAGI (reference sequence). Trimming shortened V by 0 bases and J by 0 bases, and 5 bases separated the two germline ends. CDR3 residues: CASSYSFMNTEAFF. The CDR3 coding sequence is TGTGCCAGCAGTTACTCGTTTATGAACACTGAAGCTTTCTTT.